These T cell receptor beta chains were read from a single sample in a study of CD8 T cells in Susac syndrome. TCRdb recomputed calls from the immunoSEQ multiplex PCR reads with MiXCR, one row per CDR3 protein. This table holds about 300,000 distinct CDR3 sequences, around 92% found once. The sequencing sample was made of CD4+ T cells from PBMCs. The receptors derive from a human donor with multiple sclerosis. The CDR3 runs from the conserved cysteine through the conserved F or W. Fields, in order: D gene, clone size, V gene, J gene, CDR3 protein, CDR3 DNA. A D gene is named only where the DNA matches it firmly. A clone size is listed for some rows: how often the clone was seen (once, few, many), or a class if it is expanded.

d_gene: .; abundance: .; v_gene: TRBV12-3/TRBV12-4; j_gene: TRBJ1-1; CDR3aa: CASSSRREGTEAFF; CDR3nt: TGTGCCAGCAGTTCCCGCAGGGAGGGCACTGAAGCTTTCTTT
d_gene: TRBD2; abundance: .; v_gene: TRBV20-1; j_gene: TRBJ2-1; CDR3aa: CSARDIQRGNNEQFF; CDR3nt: TGCAGTGCTAGAGATATCCAGCGGGGTAACAATGAGCAGTTCTTC
d_gene: TRBD1; abundance: .; v_gene: TRBV7-3; j_gene: TRBJ2-2; CDR3aa: CASSPWDRAGGELFF; CDR3nt: TGTGCCAGCAGCCCCTGGGACAGGGCTGGCGGGGAGCTGTTTTTT
d_gene: .; abundance: .; v_gene: TRBV7-3; j_gene: TRBJ2-7; CDR3aa: CASSFVGGEQYF; CDR3nt: TGTGCCAGCAGCTTCGTAGGGGGCGAGCAGTACTTC
d_gene: .; abundance: .; v_gene: TRBV4-2; j_gene: TRBJ1-4; CDR3aa: CASSQEGRAAGKLFF; CDR3nt: TGTGCCAGCAGCCAAGAGGGTAGGGCGGCCGGAAAACTGTTTTTT
d_gene: TRBD1; abundance: .; v_gene: TRBV12-3/TRBV12-4; j_gene: TRBJ1-4; CDR3aa: CASSLQGAAHEKLFF; CDR3nt: TGTGCCAGCAGCTTACAGGGGGCGGCTCATGAAAAACTGTTTTTT
d_gene: .; abundance: .; v_gene: TRBV7-9; j_gene: TRBJ2-2; CDR3aa: CASSGPGGDTGELFF; CDR3nt: TGTGCCAGCAGCGGCCCCGGGGGTGACACCGGGGAGCTGTTTTTT
d_gene: .; abundance: .; v_gene: TRBV7-6; j_gene: TRBJ2-7; CDR3aa: CASSLNRESYEQYF; CDR3nt: TGTGCCAGCAGCTTGAACAGGGAGTCCTACGAGCAGTACTTC
d_gene: .; abundance: .; v_gene: TRBV6-5; j_gene: TRBJ1-2; CDR3aa: CASDGRERGNYGYTF; CDR3nt: TGTGCCAGCGACGGCCGGGAAAGGGGGAACTATGGCTACACCTTC
d_gene: TRBD2; abundance: .; v_gene: TRBV20-1; j_gene: TRBJ2-3; CDR3aa: CSARDFLTSGADTQYF; CDR3nt: TGCAGTGCTAGAGATTTTTTGACTAGCGGAGCGGATACGCAGTATTTT
d_gene: .; abundance: .; v_gene: TRBV11-2; j_gene: TRBJ1-2; CDR3aa: CASSLGPGAKYGYTF; CDR3nt: TGTGCCAGCAGCTTAGGTCCGGGGGCAAAGTATGGCTACACCTTC
d_gene: .; abundance: .; v_gene: TRBV7-2; j_gene: TRBJ1-3; CDR3aa: CASSWGAGNTIYF; CDR3nt: TGTGCCAGCAGCTGGGGGGCTGGAAACACCATATATTTT
d_gene: .; abundance: .; v_gene: TRBV4-3; j_gene: TRBJ2-1; CDR3aa: CASSPPGGFRNEQFF; CDR3nt: TGCGCCAGCAGCCCCCCTGGGGGATTTAGAAATGAGCAGTTCTTC
d_gene: TRBD1; abundance: .; v_gene: TRBV6-1; j_gene: TRBJ2-5; CDR3aa: CASSVRWTGGLGETQYF; CDR3nt: TGTGCCAGCAGTGTAAGGTGGACAGGGGGCTTAGGAGAGACCCAGTACTTC
d_gene: .; abundance: .; v_gene: TRBV4-1; j_gene: TRBJ1-2; CDR3aa: CASSQGMRTLAGYTF; CDR3nt: TGCGCCAGCAGCCAAGGAATGAGGACACTAGCAGGCTACACCTTC
d_gene: .; abundance: .; v_gene: TRBV4-2; j_gene: TRBJ2-7; CDR3aa: CASSQDLGSTYEQYF; CDR3nt: TGTGCCAGCAGCCAAGATCTAGGGTCAACCTACGAGCAGTACTTC
d_gene: .; abundance: .; v_gene: TRBV20-1; j_gene: TRBJ2-3; CDR3aa: CSVVGPGTDTQYF; CDR3nt: TGCAGTGTAGTGGGGCCGGGGACAGATACGCAGTATTTT
d_gene: .; abundance: .; v_gene: TRBV29-1; j_gene: TRBJ1-1; CDR3aa: CSVRTALTGDTEAFF; CDR3nt: TGCAGCGTCCGGACAGCCCTAACCGGGGACACTGAAGCTTTCTTT
d_gene: .; abundance: .; v_gene: TRBV3-1; j_gene: TRBJ1-5; CDR3aa: CASSQGVYQPQHF; CDR3nt: TGTGCCAGCAGCCAAGGGGTATATCAGCCCCAGCATTTT
d_gene: .; abundance: .; v_gene: TRBV20-1; j_gene: TRBJ1-2; CDR3aa: CSATGSLSANGYTF; CDR3nt: TGCAGTGCTACTGGGAGCTTGAGCGCCAATGGCTACACCTTC
d_gene: .; abundance: .; v_gene: TRBV19; j_gene: TRBJ2-7; CDR3aa: CASSGQLKWDDEQYF; CDR3nt: TGTGCCAGTAGTGGACAGCTCAAGTGGGATGACGAGCAGTACTTC
d_gene: TRBD2; abundance: .; v_gene: TRBV7-2; j_gene: TRBJ2-5; CDR3aa: CASSSGLAGVLYQETQYF; CDR3nt: TGTGCCAGCAGCTCCGGACTAGCGGGAGTCTTGTACCAAGAGACCCAGTACTTC
d_gene: .; abundance: .; v_gene: TRBV18; j_gene: TRBJ1-1; CDR3aa: CATSLGGNTEAFF; CDR3nt: TGTGCCACCTCCCTAGGGGGTAACACTGAAGCTTTCTTT
d_gene: .; abundance: .; v_gene: TRBV5-4; j_gene: TRBJ1-2; CDR3aa: CASSPTGSGYTF; CDR3nt: TGTGCCAGCAGCCCGACAGGCAGTGGCTACACCTTC
d_gene: .; abundance: .; v_gene: TRBV30; j_gene: TRBJ2-1; CDR3aa: CAWMRGSSYNEQFF; CDR3nt: TGTGCCTGGATGCGTGGCAGCTCCTACAATGAGCAGTTCTTC
d_gene: TRBD2; abundance: .; v_gene: TRBV20-1; j_gene: TRBJ2-5; CDR3aa: CSAQLAGGRETQYF; CDR3nt: TGCAGTGCCCAGCTAGCGGGAGGTAGGGAGACCCAGTACTTC
d_gene: TRBD2; abundance: .; v_gene: TRBV12-3/TRBV12-4; j_gene: TRBJ2-1; CDR3aa: CASSSTPTSGRALLNNEQFF; CDR3nt: TGTGCCAGCAGTTCCACCCCGACTAGCGGGAGGGCCTTACTAAACAATGAGCAGTTCTTC
d_gene: .; abundance: .; v_gene: TRBV7-9; j_gene: TRBJ2-2; CDR3aa: CASSLEVNTGELFF; CDR3nt: TGTGCCAGCAGCTTAGAAGTCAACACCGGGGAGCTGTTTTTT
d_gene: TRBD2; abundance: .; v_gene: TRBV15; j_gene: TRBJ2-3; CDR3aa: CATSRSRGTSGSTDTQYF; CDR3nt: TGTGCCACCAGCAGATCACGGGGGACTAGCGGGAGCACAGATACGCAGTATTTT
d_gene: .; abundance: .; v_gene: TRBV19; j_gene: TRBJ1-1; CDR3aa: CATRTKGWTEAFF; CDR3nt: TGTGCCACTCGGACAAAAGGGTGGACTGAAGCTTTCTTT
d_gene: .; abundance: .; v_gene: TRBV7-8; j_gene: TRBJ2-6; CDR3aa: CASSSGAGEANVLTF; CDR3nt: TGTGCCAGCAGCTCAGGGGCGGGGGAGGCCAACGTCCTGACTTTC
d_gene: .; abundance: once; v_gene: TRBV20-1; j_gene: TRBJ2-3; CDR3aa: CSASLGRTDTQYF; CDR3nt: TGCAGTGCGTCCCTCGGGCGCACAGATACGCAGTATTTT
d_gene: .; abundance: .; v_gene: TRBV5-4; j_gene: TRBJ2-3; CDR3aa: CASSSQLSGTDTQYF; CDR3nt: TGTGCCAGCAGCTCACAGTTGAGCGGCACAGATACGCAGTATTTT
d_gene: .; abundance: .; v_gene: TRBV20-1; j_gene: TRBJ1-5; CDR3aa: CSASPLRGVYSNQPQHF; CDR3nt: TGCAGTGCTAGCCCCCTACGGGGAGTTTATAGCAATCAGCCCCAGCATTTT
d_gene: .; abundance: once; v_gene: TRBV6-2/TRBV6-3; j_gene: TRBJ1-2; CDR3aa: CASSRTAGANYGYTF; CDR3nt: TGTGCCAGCAGTAGAACAGCGGGAGCTAACTATGGCTACACCTTC
d_gene: .; abundance: .; v_gene: TRBV29-1; j_gene: TRBJ2-3; CDR3aa: CSVESTDTQYF; CDR3nt: TGCAGCGTTGAAAGCACAGATACGCAGTATTTT
d_gene: .; abundance: .; v_gene: TRBV7-8; j_gene: TRBJ1-4; CDR3aa: CASSYAGPGDEKLFF; CDR3nt: TGTGCCAGCAGCTACGCTGGGCCAGGCGATGAAAAACTGTTTTTT
d_gene: TRBD1; abundance: .; v_gene: TRBV27; j_gene: TRBJ2-7; CDR3aa: CASSPTGGLYEQYF; CDR3nt: TGTGCCAGCAGTCCCACAGGGGGTTTATACGAGCAGTACTTC
d_gene: .; abundance: .; v_gene: TRBV29-1; j_gene: TRBJ1-3; CDR3aa: CSVLHHRGSGNTIYF; CDR3nt: TGCAGCGTTCTCCACCATCGGGGGTCTGGAAACACCATATATTTT
d_gene: .; abundance: .; v_gene: TRBV5-5; j_gene: TRBJ1-2; CDR3aa: CASSPPPVNYGYTF; CDR3nt: TGTGCCAGCAGCCCGCCCCCAGTAAACTATGGCTACACCTTC
d_gene: .; abundance: once; v_gene: TRBV3-1; j_gene: TRBJ2-5; CDR3aa: CASSQDSSTETQYF; CDR3nt: TGTGCCAGCAGCCAAGACTCTAGTACGGAGACCCAGTACTTC
d_gene: .; abundance: .; v_gene: TRBV20-1; j_gene: TRBJ2-7; CDR3aa: CSARATSLRYEQYF; CDR3nt: TGCAGTGCTAGAGCCACTAGTCTGCGCTACGAGCAGTACTTC
d_gene: .; abundance: once; v_gene: TRBV20-1; j_gene: TRBJ1-3; CDR3aa: CSASNSYSGNTIYF; CDR3nt: TGCAGTGCTAGTAACAGCTACTCTGGAAACACCATATATTTT
d_gene: TRBD1; abundance: .; v_gene: TRBV9; j_gene: TRBJ1-1; CDR3aa: CASSMGGTVNTEAFF; CDR3nt: TGTGCCAGCAGCATGGGAGGGACAGTGAACACTGAAGCTTTCTTT
d_gene: .; abundance: .; v_gene: TRBV29-1; j_gene: TRBJ2-7; CDR3aa: CSALAGASYEQYF; CDR3nt: TGCAGCGCTCTGGCGGGGGCCTCCTACGAGCAGTACTTC